This is a list of T cell receptor beta chains from one sample in a study of T cells in Graves' hyperthyroidism and ophthalmopathy. TCRdb fed the multiplex PCR reads into MiXCR, producing one record per CDR3 protein. The sample lists about 380,000 distinct CDR3 sequences; approximately 13% were seen once. The sequencing sample was made of blood. Receptor source: a man between 25 and 39 years old with Graves' hyperthyroidism that later progressed to Graves' ophthalmopathy. CDR3s include the opening cysteine and the closing phenylalanine or tryptophan. Each record gives: J gene, V gene, D gene, clone size, CDR3 protein, CDR3 DNA. D genes are given only for firm matches. The size field is filled for only some rows; it gives once, few, many or a size class.

TRBJ1-1 TRBV6-1 . many CATQTPMNTEAFF TGTGCAACCCAGACACCGATGAACACTGAAGCTTTCTTT
TRBJ2-5 TRBV27 . . CASSLSLEGETQYF TGTGCCAGCAGTTTATCCCTTGAGGGAGAGACCCAGTACTTC
TRBJ2-5 TRBV7-8 TRBD2 many CASSPSRRLAGWALETQYF TGTGCCAGCAGCCCTTCCCGGAGGCTAGCGGGTTGGGCATTGGAGACCCAGTACTTC
TRBJ1-1 TRBV6-2/TRBV6-3 . many CASSWQATTEAFF TGTGCCAGCAGTTGGCAGGCAACCACTGAAGCTTTCTTT
TRBJ2-7 TRBV6-1 TRBD1 many CASSPGTGGKYEQYF TGTGCCAGCAGCCCCGGGACAGGGGGCAAATACGAGCAGTACTTC
TRBJ2-1 TRBV12-3/TRBV12-4 . few CASRPLGGGYEQFF TGTGCCAGCAGACCTTTAGGGGGGGGATATGAGCAGTTCTTC
TRBJ2-7 TRBV12-3/TRBV12-4 . few CASSQGPGEQYF TGTGCCAGCAGCCAGGGGCCTGGGGAGCAGTACTTC
TRBJ2-1 TRBV5-5 TRBD1 . CASSWTTGGPSSYNEQFF TGCGCCAGCAGCTGGACAACAGGGGGCCCGAGCTCCTACAATGAGCAGTTCTTC
TRBJ1-1 TRBV5-6 . many CASSLGTNEAFF TGTGCCAGCAGCTTAGGAACTAACGAAGCTTTCTTT
TRBJ2-5 TRBV11-2 . many CASTETQGPIYF TGTGCCAGCACCGAGACCCAGGGGCCTATTTACTTC
TRBJ1-2 TRBV7-2 . few CASSRHQEGLDGYTF TGTGCCAGCAGCCGCCACCAGGAGGGGCTTGATGGCTACACCTTC
TRBJ2-5 TRBV9 TRBD2 . CASSVVAGARETQYF TGTGCCAGCAGCGTAGTAGCGGGGGCACGGGAGACCCAGTACTTC
TRBJ1-2 TRBV15 . few CATSRVEYGYTF TGTGCCACCAGCAGAGTCGAGTATGGCTACACCTTC
TRBJ2-7 TRBV5-1 . many CASSVRPGDEQYF TGCGCCAGCAGCGTCCGTCCTGGGGACGAGCAGTACTTC
TRBJ1-5 TRBV28 . many CASSWGGQGRQPQHF TGTGCCAGCAGTTGGGGGGGGCAGGGACGTCAGCCCCAGCATTTT
TRBJ1-2 TRBV7-9 . many CASSLADKRYGYTF TGTGCCAGCAGCTTAGCGGACAAGCGCTATGGCTACACCTTC
TRBJ2-3 TRBV25-1 . once CASSEGGRASTDTQYF TGTGCCAGCAGTGAAGGCGGCCGCGCTAGCACAGATACGCAGTATTTT
TRBJ1-1 TRBV10-3 . many CAISEVKITEAFF TGTGCCATCAGTGAGGTTAAGATTACTGAAGCTTTCTTT
TRBJ2-7 TRBV20-1 TRBD1 . CSAVGTGGYEQYF TGCAGTGCTGTCGGGACAGGGGGTTACGAGCAGTACTTC
TRBJ1-2 TRBV2 . many CASSSAIVPNYGYTF TGTGCCAGCAGCTCAGCCATCGTTCCAAACTATGGCTACACCTTC
TRBJ2-7 TRBV18 . . CASSRSRTTHYEQYF TGTGCCAGCTCCCGATCCCGGACAACGCACTACGAGCAGTACTTC
TRBJ2-4 TRBV11-2 . . CASSSPTGLKNIQYF TGTGCCAGCAGCAGCCCGACGGGACTCAAAAACATTCAGTACTTC
TRBJ2-1 TRBV20-1 TRBD1 many CSARTGTNEQFF TGCAGTGCCAGGACAGGGACTAATGAGCAGTTCTTC
TRBJ1-1 TRBV29-1 . many CSVVGTDEAFF TGCAGCGTTGTCGGGACGGATGAAGCTTTCTTT
TRBJ2-3 TRBV12-3/TRBV12-4 . many CASSKLSSVFSTDTQYF TGTGCCAGCAGTAAACTATCTAGCGTATTTAGCACAGATACGCAGTATTTT
TRBJ2-3 TRBV7-8 TRBD2 few CASSVRGGPGTDTQYF TGTGCCAGCAGCGTACGGGGGGGCCCGGGCACAGATACGCAGTATTTT
TRBJ1-6 TRBV20-1 . few CSALGPTGRGSPLHF TGCAGTGCTCTTGGGCCTACAGGGAGAGGTTCACCCCTCCACTTT
TRBJ1-1 TRBV6-1 . . CASSRTRGVNTEAFF TGTGCCAGCAGTCGGACCCGGGGGGTGAACACTGAAGCTTTCTTT
TRBJ2-5 TRBV11-2 . many CASSLAAGLGETQYF TGTGCCAGCAGCTTAGCGGCAGGGCTTGGAGAGACCCAGTACTTC
TRBJ2-7 TRBV5-1 . few CASSYRDSYEQYF TGCGCCAGCAGCTACCGGGATTCTTACGAGCAGTACTTC
TRBJ2-1 TRBV7-6 TRBD2 few CASSPGLAGPLGHYNEQFF TGTGCCAGCAGCCCGGGACTAGCGGGGCCCCTTGGCCATTACAATGAGCAGTTCTTC
TRBJ2-1 TRBV5-5 . . CASSPVYSSYNEQFF TGTGCCAGCAGCCCCGTGTATAGCTCCTACAATGAGCAGTTCTTC
TRBJ2-5 TRBV20-1 TRBD1 many CSARTGGARRETQYF TGCAGTGCCAGGACAGGGGGCGCACGGCGAGAGACCCAGTACTTC
TRBJ2-7 TRBV5-1 . few CASSLRTEGYEQYF TGCGCCAGCAGCTTGAGGACAGAGGGTTACGAGCAGTACTTC
TRBJ2-3 TRBV4-1 TRBD2 . CASSQRTSGGISTDTQYF TGCGCCAGCAGCCAAAGGACTAGCGGGGGAATTAGCACAGATACGCAGTATTTT
TRBJ1-5 TRBV30 . many CAWTQGPNQPQHF TGTGCCTGGACTCAGGGACCCAATCAGCCCCAGCATTTT
TRBJ1-1 TRBV29-1 TRBD1 many CSVQEGATEAFF TGCAGCGTCCAGGAGGGGGCCACTGAAGCTTTCTTT